This TCR beta chain was recorded in a study of cytomegalovirus exposure and HLA in healthy donors. Primers: 60 Vbeta forward and 13 Jbeta reverse. This table comes from immunoSEQ multiplex PCR, and its TCRdb copy is limited to in-frame clones, with some not included. The sample yields about 160,000 clones, 75% seen once. CDR3 length: 14 residues. Germline V gives CDR1 SNHLY, CDR2 FYNNEI. V was shortened by 4 bases and J by 4 bases, with 11 bases between the two germline ends. This rearrangement joins TRBV2 to TRBJ1-3; D is undetermined. This receptor was obtained from a female donor in good health and CMV-seronegative. The sequenced material came from PBMCs. DNA of the CDR3: TGTGCCAGCAGTGCTACAGATTCCGGAAACACCATATATTTT. This sequence encodes CASSATDSGNTIYF.